This T cell receptor beta chain was captured in a study of blood T cell repertoires in COVID-19. The CDR3 is 16 amino acids. From germline, CDR1 is SGHTA and CDR2 FQGNSA. V dropped 5 bases and J dropped 7 bases, with 18 bases sitting between them. Per the original data handling: By means of reference gene primer amplification, nucleated cell counts were estimated. Sequenced by immunoSEQ multiplex PCR; TCRdb stores in-frame clones only, minus some. V and J calls plus clone size are reproduced from that table; the DNA served to infer D and trimming. The sample holds 250,000 to 350,000 clones; approximately 90% are singletons and the top ten take 2.5% to 3%. This clone was observed a few times.

This receptor was obtained from a woman aged 25-40 years with active or convalescent COVID-19. The chain has TRBV7-2 and TRBJ1-6; possible D gene TRBD1, 5 bases. The material sequenced was peripheral blood. The CDR3 DNA sequence: TGTGCCAGCAGCCCTATTGGGGCAGGGTTAAATTCACCCCTCCACTTT. This gives the protein CASSPIGAGLNSPLHF.